Listed here are 7 T cell receptor beta chains from one sample, sequenced in a study of vaccination effects on CD4 cells after COVID-19. Only in-frame clones appear in the TCRdb table, and some are missing; sequencing was by immunoSEQ multiplex PCR. This table has 30,000 to 45,000 clones, approximately 84% appearing once. Antigen-specific CD4+ T cell clonotypes were called by their expansion after viral peptide-pool culture in ViraFEST. A 10-day culture period preceded the isolation of CD4+ T cells. Two doses of either BNT162b2 or mRNA-1273 were given to each participant. Antigens for these TCRs are unknown. The material sequenced was CD4+ T cells from PBMCs cultured with HCoV-NL63 spike peptides, taken after COVID-19 vaccination. The receptors were sampled from a human donor who received a COVID-19 vaccine. Some clones in this sample may be carry-over from other donors' samples.

The rearrangement links TRBV10-2 to TRBJ2-5; D gene unclear. V dropped 0 bases and J dropped 1 base, with 12 bases sitting between them. From germline, CDR1 is WSHSY and CDR2 SAAADI. The CDR3 extends over 16 amino acids. CDR3 in DNA: TGCGCCAGCAGTGAGTCAATTGACCCAATCCAAGAGACCCAGTACTTC. Translation gives CASSESIDPIQETQYF.

This chain uses TRBV7-3 with TRBJ2-1; a weak D match, TRBD1 (5 bases). Per germline, CDR1 SGHTA and CDR2 FQGTGA. V shed 3 bases and J shed 5 bases, with 17 bases lying between them. This CDR3 has 16 residues. CDR3 nucleotide sequence: TGTGCCAGCAGCTTCTCGAAATCACAGGCTGACAATGAGCAGTTCTTC. Protein product: CASSFSKSQADNEQFF.

CDR3 loop: CASSFVQANTEAFF. The CDR3 nucleotides read TGTGCCAGCAGCTTTGTACAGGCGAACACTGAAGCTTTCTTT. The rearrangement uses TRBV7-2 and TRBJ1-1, with TRBD1 as a possible D gene (5 bases). Germline values: CDR1 SGHTA, CDR2 FQGNSA. The CDR3 is made up of 14 amino acids. V was shortened by 3 bases and J by 1 base, with 9 bases between the two germline ends.

The chain combines TRBV3-1 (or the pseudogene TRBV3-2) with TRBJ1-4; 11 positions agree with TRBD1. The V segment lost 5 bases and the J segment 7 bases; nucleotides outside the gene matches: 18. Germline CDR1 is LGHDT and CDR2 is YNNKEL (reference sequence). This CDR3 has 19 residues. DNA for the CDR3: TGTGCCAGCAGCTTAAGGACAGGGGGCAGATTAACTAGTATTGAAAAACTGTTTTTT. Amino acids: CASSLRTGGRLTSIEKLFF.

CDR3 nucleotides: TGTGCCAGCAGAAATAGCGGGGGCCAAGATACGCAGTATTTT. This codes for CASRNSGGQDTQYF. The chain uses TRBV27 and TRBJ2-3; 9 nucleotides agree with TRBD2. The J segment lost 5 bases and the V segment lost 6 bases, leaving 6 bases of the junction unmatched. This CDR3 has 14 amino acids. CDR1 MNHEY and CDR2 SMNVEV come from the germline V gene (reference sequence).

V usage is TRBV7-3 and J usage is TRBJ2-5; D is uncertain. Germline V gene lookup returns CDR1 SGHTA and CDR2 FQGTGA. The CDR3 is 13 residues long. V lost 2 bases and J 5 bases, leaving 9 bases between the germline ends. The CDR3 DNA reads as TGTGCCAGCAGCTTAGGTGGTTGGGAGACCCAGTACTTC. This translates into CASSLGGWETQYF.

This clone was observed a single time. J is TRBJ1-4 and V is TRBV12-5; weak D call: TRBD1 (5 bases). CDR3 length equals 15 residues. V was cut by 2 bases and J by 5 bases, with 12 bases left in between. Germline V CDR1 and CDR2: LGHNT, FRNRAP. In DNA form, the CDR3 reads TGTGCTAGTGGTTTGTCGGGGACGGAAAATGAAAAACTGTTTTTT. It specifies CASGLSGTENEKLFF.